Shown below are 5 T cell receptor beta chains from a single sample sequenced in a study of T cells in narcolepsy. The table came from immunoSEQ multiplex PCR; TCRdb's copy has only in-frame clones and leaves some out. The sample includes about 33,000 clones, 70% to 85% seen only once; the top ten take around 1.3%. The sequenced material came from CD45RA- memory CD4+ T cells from PBMCs. The source of these receptors is a human donor with narcolepsy.

This chain uses TRBV10-2 with TRBJ2-4, with TRBD1 matching over 7 bases. Germline assignment: CDR1 WSHSY and CDR2 SAAADI. This CDR3 has 16 residues. V gave up 2 bases and J gave up 0 bases; unmatched junction bases: 4. The CDR3 DNA is TGCGCCAGCAGTGAGACCAGGGGGATAGCCAAAAACATTCAGTACTTC. This gives the protein CASSETRGIAKNIQYF.

V and J are TRBV29-1 and TRBJ2-7, with 12 nucleotides matching TRBD1. This CDR3 contains 15 residues. Germline assignment: CDR1 SQVTM and CDR2 ANQGSEA. Trimming at V came to 7 bases and at J to 7 bases, leaving 14 bases not matched to a gene. As DNA, the CDR3 is TGCAGCGCAAAAGCCCCGGGACAGGGGGCGGGGGAGCAGTACTTC. It yields the protein CSAKAPGQGAGEQYF.

The chain recombines TRBV6-6 with TRBJ1-5; tentatively, D is TRBD1 (5 bases). CDR1 is MNHNY and CDR2 is SVGAGI in the germline V gene (reference sequence). V lost 6 bases and J 5 bases, leaving 20 bases between the germline ends. This CDR3 spans 16 amino acids. Here the CDR3 reads CASSQGPWTSYQPQHF. The CDR3 DNA reads as TGTGCCAGCAGCCAGGGTCCTTGGACCTCTTATCAGCCCCAGCATTTT.

This clone was seen once. The gene calls are TRBV7-2 and TRBJ2-3; D gene unclear. Trimming removed 6 bases from V and 0 bases from J, with 4 bases in between. Germline assignment: CDR1 SGHTA and CDR2 FQGNSA. This CDR3 is built from 12 residues. The CDR3 DNA reads as TGTGCCAGCAGATCAAGCACAGATACGCAGTATTTT. Its translation is CASRSSTDTQYF.

The chain combines TRBV27 with TRBJ2-3; D not certain. Germline CDR1 is MNHEY and CDR2 is SMNVEV (reference sequence). There are 13 residues in the CDR3. V lost 5 bases, J lost 7 bases, and 13 bases lay in between. Here the CDR3 DNA reads TGTGCCAGCAGTCCGGACCCCCCCTATACGCAGTATTTT. Protein sequence: CASSPDPPYTQYF.